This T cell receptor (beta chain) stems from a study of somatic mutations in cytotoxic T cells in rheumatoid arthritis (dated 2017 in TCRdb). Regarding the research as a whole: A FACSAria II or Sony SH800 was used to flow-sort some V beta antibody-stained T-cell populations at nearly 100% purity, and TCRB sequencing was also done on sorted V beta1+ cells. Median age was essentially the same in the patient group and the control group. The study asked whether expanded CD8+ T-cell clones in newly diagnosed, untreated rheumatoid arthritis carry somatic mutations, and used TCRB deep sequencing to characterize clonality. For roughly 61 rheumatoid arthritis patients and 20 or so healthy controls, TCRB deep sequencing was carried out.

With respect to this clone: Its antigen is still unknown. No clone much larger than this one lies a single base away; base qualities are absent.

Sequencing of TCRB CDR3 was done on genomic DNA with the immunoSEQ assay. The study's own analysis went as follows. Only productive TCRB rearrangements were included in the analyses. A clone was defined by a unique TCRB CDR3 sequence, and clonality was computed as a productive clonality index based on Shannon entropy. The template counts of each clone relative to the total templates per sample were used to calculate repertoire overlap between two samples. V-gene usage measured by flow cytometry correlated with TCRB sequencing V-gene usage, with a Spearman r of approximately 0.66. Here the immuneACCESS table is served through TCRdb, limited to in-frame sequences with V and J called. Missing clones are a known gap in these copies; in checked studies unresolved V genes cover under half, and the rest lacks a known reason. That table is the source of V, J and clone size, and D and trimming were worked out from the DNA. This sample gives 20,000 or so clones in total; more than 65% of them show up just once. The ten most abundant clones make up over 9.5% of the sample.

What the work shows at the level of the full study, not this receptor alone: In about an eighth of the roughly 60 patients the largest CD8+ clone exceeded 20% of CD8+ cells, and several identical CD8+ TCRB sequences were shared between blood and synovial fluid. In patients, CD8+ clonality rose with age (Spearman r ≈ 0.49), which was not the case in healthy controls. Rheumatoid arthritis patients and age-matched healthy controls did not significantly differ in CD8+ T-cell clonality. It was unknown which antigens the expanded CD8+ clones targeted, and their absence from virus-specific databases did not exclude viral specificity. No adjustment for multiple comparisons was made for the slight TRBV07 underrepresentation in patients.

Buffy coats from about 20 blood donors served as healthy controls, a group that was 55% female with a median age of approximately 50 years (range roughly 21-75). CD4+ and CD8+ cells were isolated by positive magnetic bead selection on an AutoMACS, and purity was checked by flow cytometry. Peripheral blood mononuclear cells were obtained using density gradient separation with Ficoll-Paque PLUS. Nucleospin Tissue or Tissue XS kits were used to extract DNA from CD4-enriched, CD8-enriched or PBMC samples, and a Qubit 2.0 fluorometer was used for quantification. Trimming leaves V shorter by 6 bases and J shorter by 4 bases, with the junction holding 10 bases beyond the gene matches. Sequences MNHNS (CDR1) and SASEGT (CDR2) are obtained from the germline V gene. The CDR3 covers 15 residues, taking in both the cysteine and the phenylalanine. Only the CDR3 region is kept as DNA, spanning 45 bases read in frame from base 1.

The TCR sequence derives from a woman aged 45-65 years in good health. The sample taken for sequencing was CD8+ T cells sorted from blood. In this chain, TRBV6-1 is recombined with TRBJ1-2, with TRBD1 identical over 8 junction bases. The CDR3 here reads CASRPGTGGFYGYTF. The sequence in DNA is TGTGCCAGCAGGCCCGGGACAGGAGGATTCTATGGCTACACCTTC.